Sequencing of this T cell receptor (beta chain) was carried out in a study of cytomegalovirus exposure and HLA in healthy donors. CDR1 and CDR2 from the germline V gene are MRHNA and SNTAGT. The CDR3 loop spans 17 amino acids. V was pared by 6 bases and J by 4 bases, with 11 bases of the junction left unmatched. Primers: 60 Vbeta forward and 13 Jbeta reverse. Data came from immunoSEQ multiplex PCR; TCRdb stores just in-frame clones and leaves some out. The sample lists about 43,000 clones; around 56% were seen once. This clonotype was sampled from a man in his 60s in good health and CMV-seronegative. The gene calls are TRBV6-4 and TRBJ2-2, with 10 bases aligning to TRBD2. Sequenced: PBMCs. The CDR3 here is CASRREREGLGTGELFF. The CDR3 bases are TGTGCCAGCAGACGGGAGCGGGAGGGCCTTGGCACCGGGGAGCTGTTTTTT.